The 2 T cell receptor beta chains below all came from one sample that was sequenced in a study of regulatory and conventional T cells in RAG deficiency. The table came from immunoSEQ multiplex PCR; TCRdb's copy has only in-frame clones and leaves some out. The repertoire includes 9,000 to 9,500 clones, roughly nine tenths of them detected once, and 1.3% sits in the top ten. Regulatory T cells were sorted from blood as CD4+ CD25-high CD127-low cells. These same records also appear under a second study, on regulatory T cells. That source notes: The primer mix had 52 TRBV and 13 TRBJ primers.

Specimen: Tregs sorted from blood. These receptors came from a human donor in good health.

CDR3 coding DNA: TGTGCCAGCAGTGGACTTTCCAACTATGGCTACACCTTC. Translated: CASSGLSNYGYTF. The chain links TRBV2 to TRBJ1-2; the D is unclear. Per germline, CDR1 SNHLY and CDR2 FYNNEI. V gave up 4 bases and J gave up 2 bases, with 8 bases separating them. The CDR3 has 13 amino acids.

This clone was observed once. The chain recombines TRBV28 with TRBJ1-1; tentative D call: TRBD1 (5 bases). Germline CDR1 is MDHEN and CDR2 is SYDVKM. V was trimmed by 2 bases and J by 2 bases, leaving 9 bases between them. The CDR3 spans 14 residues. The CDR3 region is CASSLIQGNTEAFF. The CDR3, as DNA: TGTGCCAGCAGTTTAATCCAGGGCAACACTGAAGCTTTCTTT.